Listed below are T cell receptor beta chains from one sample, sequenced in a study of blood T cells in healthy people across ages. TCRdb analysed the 5' RACE reads with MiXCR anew, one entry per CDR3 protein. The data show fewer than 1,000,000 distinct CDR3 sequences, about 47% seen once. The sample was blood. The receptors stem from a man older than 75 in good health. Each CDR3 is given with its conserved first and last residue. The D gene is left open where the match is weak. The size of a clone is reported for some rows only, either as once, few or many, or as a class for expanded clones.

few TRBJ2-5 TRBV12-3/TRBV12-4 NA TGTGCCAGCACCGATGCGGGGCGGGAGACCCAGTACTTC CASTDAGRETQYF
NA TRBJ2-3 TRBV6-2/TRBV6-3 NA TGTGCCACCTCTATTACGGGAGTTAGCACAGATACGCAGTATTTT CATSITGVSTDTQYF
many TRBJ2-1 TRBV12-3/TRBV12-4 TRBD2 TGTGCCAGCAGTATACTAGCGGGAGGGCCCAATGAGCAGTTCTTC CASSILAGGPNEQFF
NA TRBJ2-7 TRBV7-9 NA TGTGCCAGCAGCTTAGTTCAAGGGGACAATGAGCAGTACTTC CASSLVQGDNEQYF
NA TRBJ2-2 TRBV5-1 TRBD2 TGCGCCAGCAGCTTGACGGGAGGGCCCACCGGGGAGCTGTTTTTT CASSLTGGPTGELFF
NA TRBJ1-1 TRBV29-1 NA TGCAGCGCTACCAGGGTTTCCGACACTGAAGCTTTCTTT CSATRVSDTEAFF
many TRBJ2-7 TRBV5-1 NA TGCGCCAGCAGCCTGGGGCCCTCCCGCACCTACGAGCAGTACTTC CASSLGPSRTYEQYF
few TRBJ2-7 TRBV6-2/TRBV6-3 NA TGTGCCAGCAGTCTCCAGGAGGGACTCGGCGAGCAGTACTTC CASSLQEGLGEQYF
NA TRBJ2-1 TRBV5-1 TRBD2 TGCGCCAGCAGCTTTTCCCCGACTAGCGGGAGGGGCGAGCAGTTCTTC CASSFSPTSGRGEQFF
NA TRBJ2-5 TRBV7-9 NA TGTGCCAGCAGCTCGAGCAGGGGCGTCGGAGAGACCCAGTACTTC CASSSSRGVGETQYF
few TRBJ2-1 TRBV3-1 NA TGTGCCAGCAGCCAAAGGGCGAGCAATGAGCAGTTCTTC CASSQRASNEQFF
NA TRBJ2-1 TRBV28 NA TGTGCCAGCAACTCTTTCAATGAGCAGTTCTTC CASNSFNEQFF
NA TRBJ2-6 TRBV10-3 NA TGTGCCATCAGTGAGTCCGGGGGCGCCGGGTCTGGGGCCAACGTCCTGACTTTC CAISESGGAGSGANVLTF
NA TRBJ1-2 TRBV11-1 TRBD1 TGTGCCAGCAGCCCCCGGGACAGGGTAGGCTATGGCTACACCTTC CASSPRDRVGYGYTF
NA TRBJ2-1 TRBV20-1 TRBD2 TGCAGTGCTAGAGATCCCCCGGGGAGCGGGAGAATTCACAATGAGCAGTTCTTC CSARDPPGSGRIHNEQFF
NA TRBJ2-1 TRBV12-3/TRBV12-4 TRBD2 TGTGCCAGCAGCCGGGCCGGGGGGGAGCAGTTCTTC CASSRAGGEQFF
many TRBJ2-7 TRBV3-1 NA TGTGCCAGCAGCCATGAATCCGGGACGGACGACTACGAGCAGTACTTC CASSHESGTDDYEQYF
NA TRBJ2-5 TRBV6-2/TRBV6-3 TRBD1 TGTGCCAGCGACGCCGGGACAGGGGAACAAGAGACCCAGTACTTC CASDAGTGEQETQYF
NA TRBJ2-7 TRBV25-1 NA TGTGCCAGCCGATTCGGGGAAGAGTACGAGCAGTACTTC CASRFGEEYEQYF
NA TRBJ2-3 TRBV9 NA TGTGCCAGCAGCGTAGATCGGGGCCCCAGAGATACGCAGTATTTT CASSVDRGPRDTQYF
few TRBJ2-5 TRBV4-1 TRBD2 TGCGCCAGCAGCCAAGTAGCTAGCGGGACCCAAGAGACCCAGTACTTC CASSQVASGTQETQYF
few TRBJ2-3 TRBV6-2/TRBV6-3 NA TGTGCCAGCACCCCTGCGGGATTCACAGATACGCAGTATTTT CASTPAGFTDTQYF
NA TRBJ2-1 TRBV5-1 TRBD2 TGCGCCAGCATGTGGTCGCGGGGGGAGGGTTCTGAGCAGTTCTTC CASMWSRGEGSEQFF
NA TRBJ1-3 TRBV12-3/TRBV12-4 NA TGTGCCAGCAGAAAACAGGCCTCTGGAAACACCATATATTTT CASRKQASGNTIYF
NA TRBJ2-5 TRBV6-5 TRBD1 TGTGCCAGCAGTGACCAACGGGACAGCCAAGAGACCCAGTACTTC CASSDQRDSQETQYF
many TRBJ2-7 TRBV7-2 NA TGTGCCAGCAGCTCGCGGCAGGGGCCCTACGAGCAGTACTTC CASSSRQGPYEQYF
many TRBJ2-1 TRBV5-1 TRBD2 TGCGCCAGCAGCTTGGGCCCTAGCGGGAGTTGGCAGGACAATGAGCAGTTCTTC CASSLGPSGSWQDNEQFF
NA TRBJ2-7 TRBV15 NA TGTGCCACCAGCAGAGAACGTGGGCGGGGCGGGAACTACGAGCAGTACTTC CATSRERGRGGNYEQYF
many TRBJ2-1 TRBV5-1 NA TGTGCCAGCAGCTTAGAGGGAGTTTCCTACAATGAGCAGTTCTTC CASSLEGVSYNEQFF
few TRBJ2-5 TRBV7-9 NA TGTGCCAGCAGCTACTCAGCTACTAGGCAAGAGACCCAGTACTTC CASSYSATRQETQYF
NA TRBJ2-1 TRBV7-2 NA TGTGCCAGCAGCTTAGCGTACCACAATGAGCAGTTCTTC CASSLAYHNEQFF
NA TRBJ2-2 TRBV6-6 NA TGTGCCACCGGTTCCCCGCGACCCGATGTCACCGGGGAGCTGTTTTTT CATGSPRPDVTGELFF
few TRBJ1-5 TRBV28 TRBD1 TGTGCCAGCAGCTTGACAGGGGTTAGCAATCAGCCCCAGCATTTT CASSLTGVSNQPQHF
NA TRBJ2-7 TRBV12-3/TRBV12-4 TRBD2 TGTGCCAGCCAGACTAGCGCCTCAGGGGCCCAGTACTTC CASQTSASGAQYF
few TRBJ2-7 TRBV25-1 NA TGTGCCAGCAGTGAACCGGGAATTCGGTACGAGCAGTACTTC CASSEPGIRYEQYF
many TRBJ2-6 TRBV29-1 NA TGCAGCGTTGATGCCGGCAGCTCTGGGGCCAACGTCCTGACTTTC CSVDAGSSGANVLTF
NA TRBJ2-3 TRBV7-2 TRBD2 TGTGCCGGCAGCTTTCTAGCGGGAGGGGCAGATACGCAGTATTTT CAGSFLAGGADTQYF
NA TRBJ2-6 TRBV27 NA TGTGCCAGCAGTGGACCGTGGGTGTCTGGGGCCAACGTCCTGACTTTC CASSGPWVSGANVLTF
NA TRBJ2-1 TRBV20-1 NA TGCAGTGCTACTCGCCCGAGGGAGCGCTACAATGAGCAGTTCTTC CSATRPRERYNEQFF
NA TRBJ1-5 TRBV4-3 NA TGCGCCAGCAGCCAAAGCCCCCTTGATCAGCCCCAGCATTTT CASSQSPLDQPQHF
NA TRBJ2-3 TRBV12-3/TRBV12-4 NA TGTGCCAGCAGTTTGAGGGTGAGCGCAGATACGCAGTATTTT CASSLRVSADTQYF
NA TRBJ2-5 TRBV7-2 TRBD1 TGTGCCTGCAGCTTAGCCACAGGGGTTGCTGTAGAGACCCAGTACTTC CACSLATGVAVETQYF
NA TRBJ1-5 TRBV20-1 TRBD1 TGCAGTGCTAGAGATTTTCGGACAGGGGGTATTGGCAATCAGCCCCAGCATTTT CSARDFRTGGIGNQPQHF
NA TRBJ2-1 TRBV6-1 NA TGTGCCAGCCACCTCGGGGTCAATGAGCAGTTCTTC CASHLGVNEQFF
NA TRBJ2-7 TRBV5-1 TRBD1 TGCGCCAGCAGCACCCCTGGACAGGGGGCCTACGAGCAGTACTTC CASSTPGQGAYEQYF
many TRBJ2-5 TRBV5-1 NA TGCGCCAGCAGCTTGGTGGGAGCGGAAGAGACCCAGTACTTC CASSLVGAEETQYF
many TRBJ2-7 TRBV12-3/TRBV12-4 NA TGTGCCAGCAGATTGAGCTCCTACGAGCAGTACTTC CASRLSSYEQYF
NA TRBJ2-3 TRBV7-2 NA TGTGCCAGCAGCCCCCTGCTCGGGAGTAGCACAGATACGCAGTATTTT CASSPLLGSSTDTQYF
NA TRBJ2-7 TRBV20-1 TRBD2 TGCAGTGCTAGAACCCTCGAGAGAGTTGCGGGGGTCTCCTACGGGCAGTACTTC CSARTLERVAGVSYGQYF